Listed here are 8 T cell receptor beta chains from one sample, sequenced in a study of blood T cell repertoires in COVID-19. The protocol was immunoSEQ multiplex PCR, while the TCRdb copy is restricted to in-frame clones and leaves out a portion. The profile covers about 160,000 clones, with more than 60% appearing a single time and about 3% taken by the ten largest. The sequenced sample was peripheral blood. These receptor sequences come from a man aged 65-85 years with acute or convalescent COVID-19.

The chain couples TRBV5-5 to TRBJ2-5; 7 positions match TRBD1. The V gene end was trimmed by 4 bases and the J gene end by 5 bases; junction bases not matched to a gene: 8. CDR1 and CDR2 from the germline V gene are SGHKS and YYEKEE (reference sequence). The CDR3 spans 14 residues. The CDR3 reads CASSEHRGGETQYF. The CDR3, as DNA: TGTGCCAGCAGCGAACACAGGGGTGGGGAGACCCAGTACTTC.

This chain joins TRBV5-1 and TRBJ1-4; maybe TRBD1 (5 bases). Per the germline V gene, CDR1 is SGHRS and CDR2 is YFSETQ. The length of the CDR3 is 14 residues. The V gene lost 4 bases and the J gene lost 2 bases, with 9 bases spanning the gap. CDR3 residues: CASSSRGTNEKLFF. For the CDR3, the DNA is TGCGCCAGCAGCAGTAGGGGCACTAATGAAAAACTGTTTTTT.

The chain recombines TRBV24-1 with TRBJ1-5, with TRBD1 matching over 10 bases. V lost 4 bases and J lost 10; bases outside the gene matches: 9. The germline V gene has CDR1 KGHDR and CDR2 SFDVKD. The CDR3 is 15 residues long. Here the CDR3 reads CATSDRDRGERPQHF. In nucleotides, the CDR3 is TGTGCCACCAGTGACCGGGACAGGGGAGAACGACCCCAGCATTTT.

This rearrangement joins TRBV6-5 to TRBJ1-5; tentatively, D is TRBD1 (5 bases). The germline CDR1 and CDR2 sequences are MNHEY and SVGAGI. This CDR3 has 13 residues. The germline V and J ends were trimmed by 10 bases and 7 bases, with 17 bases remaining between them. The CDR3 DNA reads TGTGCCATCCGAGAATCTTCAGGGCAGCCCCAGCATTTT. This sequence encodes CAIRESSGQPQHF.

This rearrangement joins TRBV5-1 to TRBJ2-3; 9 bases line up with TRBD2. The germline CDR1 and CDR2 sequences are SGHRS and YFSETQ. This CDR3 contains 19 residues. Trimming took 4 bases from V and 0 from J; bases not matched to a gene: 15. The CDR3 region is CASSRLSFLAGVSTDTQYF. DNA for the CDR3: TGCGCCAGCAGCCGCCTATCCTTTTTAGCGGGGGTGAGCACAGATACGCAGTATTTT.

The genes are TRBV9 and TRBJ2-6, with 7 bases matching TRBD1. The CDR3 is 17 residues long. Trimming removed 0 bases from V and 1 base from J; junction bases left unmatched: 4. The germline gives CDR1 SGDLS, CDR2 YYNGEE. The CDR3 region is CASSVVGRGSGANVLTF. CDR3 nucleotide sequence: TGTGCCAGCAGCGTAGTGGGCAGGGGGTCTGGGGCCAACGTCCTGACTTTC. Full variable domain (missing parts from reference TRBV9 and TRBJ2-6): DSGVTQTPKHLITATGQRVTLRCSPRSGDLSVYWYQQSLDQGLQFLIQYYNGEERAKGNILERFSAQQFPDLHSELNLSSLELGDSALYFCASSVVGRGSGANVLTFGAGSRLTVL.

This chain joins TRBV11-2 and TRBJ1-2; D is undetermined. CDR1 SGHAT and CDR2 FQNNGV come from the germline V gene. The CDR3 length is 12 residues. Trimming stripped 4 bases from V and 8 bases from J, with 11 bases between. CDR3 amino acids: CASSSSTGGYTF. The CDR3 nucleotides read TGTGCCAGCAGCTCGAGCACGGGGGGCTACACCTTC.

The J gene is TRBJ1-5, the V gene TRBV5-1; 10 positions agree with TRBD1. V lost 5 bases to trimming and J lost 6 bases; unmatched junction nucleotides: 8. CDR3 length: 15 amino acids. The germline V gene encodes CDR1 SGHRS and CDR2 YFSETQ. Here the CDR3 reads CASRAGTGELQPQHF. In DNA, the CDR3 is TGCGCCAGCAGAGCCGGGACAGGGGAGCTTCAGCCCCAGCATTTT.